Given below is one T cell receptor beta chain in context. A read error may produce the germline difference seen at one junction end. This CDR3 is 17 amino acids long. CDR1 and CDR2 (germline): SNHLY, FYNNEI. These data originate in a study of T-cell reconstitution after alpha-beta-depleted transplantation in children. This sample's TCRbeta library carried unique molecular identifier barcodes. TCRdb processed the PCR reads anew with MiXCR; each CDR3 protein has one entry. The sample carries some 220,000 distinct CDR3 sequences, about 9.5% recorded once. The rearrangement uses TRBV2 and TRBJ2-5; D perhaps matches TRBD2 (5 bases). This TCR was recovered from a human donor who donated a stem cell graft to a child with acute lymphoblastic leukemia. The specimen was PBMCs from the stem cell graft donor, collected from the stem cell graft. CDR3 sequence (DNA): TGTGCCAGCAGGGAGTCGGACCTAAAACCTGGTGGGGAGACCCAGCACTTC. It translates to CASRESDLKPGGETQHF. The full variable domain, with the rest looked up from reference TRBV2 and TRBJ2-5, is EPEVTQTPSHQVTQMGQEVILRCVPISNHLYFYWYRQILGQKVEFLVSFYNNEISEKSEIFDDQFSVERPDGSNFTLKIRSTKLEDSAMYFCASRESDLKPGGETQHFGPGTRLLVL.